This T cell receptor (beta chain) was profiled in a study of STAT3 mutations in large granular lymphocyte leukemia. The wider study: Immunosuppressive therapy was given to more than half of T-LGLL patients. The study's findings and limits: Every T-LGLL patient had at least one immunodominant TCRbeta clonotype. In about 30% of the 18 patients, new TCR clonotypes emerged after therapy.

Concerning this clone itself: As yet, its antigen is unknown.

The CDR3 runs to 14 residues. V lost 7 bases and J lost 5; bases outside the gene matches: 8. Germline V gene sequence: CDR1 SNHLY, CDR2 FYNNEI. Sequencing was performed with immunoSEQ multiplex PCR; in TCRdb, only in-frame clones are kept and a portion is missing. The repertoire consists of 25,000 to 40,000 clones, with approximately 83% occurring once and the leading ten covering 12%. Sequenced material: peripheral blood mononuclear cells. The chain combines TRBV2 with TRBJ1-5, with TRBD1 matching over 7 bases. This clonotype was obtained from a man aged 55 to 70 with T-cell large granular lymphocyte leukemia. Some clones in this sample may be carry-over from other donors' samples. The CDR3 loop is CASNRQGGDQPQHF. The CDR3 DNA follows: TGTGCCAGCAATCGACAGGGAGGCGATCAGCCCCAGCATTTT.